The clone carrying this T cell receptor beta chain was found many times. The CDR3 totals 13 residues. The germline CDR1 and CDR2 sequences are MDHEN and SYDVKM. V lost 6 bases, J lost 4 bases, and 12 bases lay in between. TCR alpha and beta CDR3 regions were amplified from RNA using iRepertoire nested multiplex PCR. Each CDR3 protein gets one entry after TCRdb re-called the multiplex PCR reads with MiXCR. Of around 130,000 distinct CDR3 sequences detected, around 25% appear once; the ten largest clones hold 27%. These data belong to a study of glioma-infiltrating T cells. This TCR was sampled from a human donor with low-grade glioma or glioblastoma, undergoing nonglioma brain surgery, or in good health (not recorded which). The V and J genes are TRBV28 and TRBJ1-2; D ambiguous. Material: glioma tissue, nonneoplastic brain tissue, or PBMCs (not recorded which). The CDR3 reads CASSPDGPYGYTF. The CDR3 coding sequence is TGTGCCAGCAGCCCGGACGGACCCTATGGCTACACCTTC.